This T cell receptor (beta chain) was identified in a study of T cells after yellow fever vaccination. Study conclusions and caveats: Some clonotypes were seen in both the CD4 and the CD8 compartments. These made up a small share and likely arose from convergent recombination. Abundant clonotypes from the bulk population could have been carried over as contaminants into FACS-sorted repertoires.

This clonotype has a count of ten or more. Its antigen remains unidentified. Germline CDR1 and CDR2: SGHKS and YYEKEE (reference sequence). V was clipped by 6 bases and J by 4 bases, with 14 bases between them. This CDR3 is 14 amino acids long. TCRdb redid the calling of the 5' RACE reads with MiXCR, one entry per CDR3 protein. The data contain 200,000 to 250,000 distinct CDR3 sequences, less than 3.5% of them singletons. The material sequenced was CD4+ T cells sorted from PBMCs, taken 10 days after the yellow fever booster vaccination. This TCR came from a young man who received the YFV17D yellow fever vaccine. The chain employs TRBV5-5 and TRBJ1-5; perhaps TRBD1 as D (5 bases). CDR3 sequence (DNA): TGTGCCAGCACCACGTCTGGGGGGAATCAGCCCCAGCATTTT. The encoded protein is CASTTSGGNQPQHF. Supplemented by reference TRBV5-5 and TRBJ1-5, the full variable domain reads DAGVTQSPTHLIKTRGQQVTLRCSPISGHKSVSWYQQVLGQGPQFIFQYYEKEERGRGNFPDRFSARQFPNYSSELNVNALLLGDSALYLCASTTSGGNQPQHFGDGTRLSIL.